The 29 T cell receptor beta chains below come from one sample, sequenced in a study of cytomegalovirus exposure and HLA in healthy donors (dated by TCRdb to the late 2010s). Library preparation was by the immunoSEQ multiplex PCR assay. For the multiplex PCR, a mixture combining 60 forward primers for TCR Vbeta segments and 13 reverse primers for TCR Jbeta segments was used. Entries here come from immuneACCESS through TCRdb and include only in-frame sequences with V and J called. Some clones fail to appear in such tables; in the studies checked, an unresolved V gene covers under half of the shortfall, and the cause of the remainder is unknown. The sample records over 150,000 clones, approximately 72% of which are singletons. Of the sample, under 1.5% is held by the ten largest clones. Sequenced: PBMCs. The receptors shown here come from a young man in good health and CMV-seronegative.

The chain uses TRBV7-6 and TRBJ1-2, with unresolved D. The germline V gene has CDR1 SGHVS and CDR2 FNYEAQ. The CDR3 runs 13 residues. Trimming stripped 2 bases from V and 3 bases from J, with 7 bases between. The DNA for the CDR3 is TGTGCCAGCAGCTTACACGGAGACTATGGCTACACCTTC. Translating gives CASSLHGDYGYTF.

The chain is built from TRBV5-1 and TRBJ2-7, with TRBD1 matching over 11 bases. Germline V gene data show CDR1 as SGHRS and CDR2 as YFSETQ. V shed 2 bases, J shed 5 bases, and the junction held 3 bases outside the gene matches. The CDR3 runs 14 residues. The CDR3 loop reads CASSFRDRGDEQYF. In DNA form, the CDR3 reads TGCGCCAGCAGCTTCCGGGACAGGGGGGACGAGCAGTACTTC.

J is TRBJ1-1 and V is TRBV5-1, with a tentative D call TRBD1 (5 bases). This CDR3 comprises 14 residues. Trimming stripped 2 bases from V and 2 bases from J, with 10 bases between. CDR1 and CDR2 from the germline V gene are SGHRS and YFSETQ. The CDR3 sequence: CASSFGGGNTEAFF. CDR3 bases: TGCGCCAGCAGCTTTGGGGGGGGTAACACTGAAGCTTTCTTT.

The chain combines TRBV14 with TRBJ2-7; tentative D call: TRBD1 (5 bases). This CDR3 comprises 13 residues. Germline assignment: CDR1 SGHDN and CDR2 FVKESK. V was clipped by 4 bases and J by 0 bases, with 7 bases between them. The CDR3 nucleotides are TGTGCCAGCAGCCTTGGACACTCCTACGAGCAGTACTTC. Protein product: CASSLGHSYEQYF.

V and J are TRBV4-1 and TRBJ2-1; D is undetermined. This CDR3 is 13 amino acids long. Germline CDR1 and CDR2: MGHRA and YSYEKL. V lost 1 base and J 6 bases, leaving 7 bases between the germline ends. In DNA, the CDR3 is TGCGCCAGCAGCCAAGCGGGTACCAATGAGCAGTTCTTC. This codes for CASSQAGTNEQFF.

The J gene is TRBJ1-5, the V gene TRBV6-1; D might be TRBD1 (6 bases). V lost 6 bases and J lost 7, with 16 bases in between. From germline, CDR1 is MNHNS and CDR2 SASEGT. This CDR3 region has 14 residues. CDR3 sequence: CASRGTTGDQPQHF. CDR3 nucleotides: TGTGCCAGCAGGGGGACAACCGGGGACCAGCCCCAGCATTTT.

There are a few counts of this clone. The CDR3 loop is CASNAYNEQFF. CDR3 bases: TGTGCCAGTAACGCGTACAATGAGCAGTTCTTC. The chain has TRBV19 and TRBJ2-1; D is uncertain. CDR1 is LNHDA and CDR2 is SQIVND in the germline V gene (reference sequence). The CDR3 consists of 11 residues. Trimming cost V 7 bases and J 4 bases, with 5 bases left between them.

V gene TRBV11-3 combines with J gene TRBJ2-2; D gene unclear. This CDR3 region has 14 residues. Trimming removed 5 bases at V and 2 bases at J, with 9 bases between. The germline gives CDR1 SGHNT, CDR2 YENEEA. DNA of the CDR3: TGTGCCAGCAGCCCCGACTCAAACACCGGGGAGCTGTTTTTT. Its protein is CASSPDSNTGELFF.

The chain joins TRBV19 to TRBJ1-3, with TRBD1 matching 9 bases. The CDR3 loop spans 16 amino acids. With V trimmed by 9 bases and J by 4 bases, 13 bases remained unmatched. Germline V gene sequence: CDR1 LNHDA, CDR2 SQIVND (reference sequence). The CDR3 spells CASWTGASGTGNTIYF. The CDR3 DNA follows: TGTGCCAGCTGGACAGGGGCCTCTGGAACCGGAAACACCATATATTTT.

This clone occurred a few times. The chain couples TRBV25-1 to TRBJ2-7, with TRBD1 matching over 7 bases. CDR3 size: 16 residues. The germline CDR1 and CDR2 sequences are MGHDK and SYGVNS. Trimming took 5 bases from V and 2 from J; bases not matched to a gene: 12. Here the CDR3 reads CASSKPNRDSTYEQYF. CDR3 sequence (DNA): TGTGCCAGCAGTAAACCAAACCGGGACAGTACCTACGAGCAGTACTTC.

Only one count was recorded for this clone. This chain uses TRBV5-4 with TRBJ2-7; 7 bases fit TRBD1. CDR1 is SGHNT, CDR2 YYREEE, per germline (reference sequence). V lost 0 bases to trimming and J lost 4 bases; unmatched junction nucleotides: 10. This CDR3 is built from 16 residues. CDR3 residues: CASSLAGQVLSYEQYF. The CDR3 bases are TGTGCCAGCAGCTTGGCCGGACAGGTGCTTTCTTACGAGCAGTACTTC.

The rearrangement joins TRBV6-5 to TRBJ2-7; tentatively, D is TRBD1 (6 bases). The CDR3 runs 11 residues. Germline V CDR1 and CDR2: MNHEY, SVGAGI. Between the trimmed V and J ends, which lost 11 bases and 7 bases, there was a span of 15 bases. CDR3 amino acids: CAVQGSGEQYF. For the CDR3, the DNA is TGTGCCGTACAGGGTTCGGGGGAGCAGTACTTC.

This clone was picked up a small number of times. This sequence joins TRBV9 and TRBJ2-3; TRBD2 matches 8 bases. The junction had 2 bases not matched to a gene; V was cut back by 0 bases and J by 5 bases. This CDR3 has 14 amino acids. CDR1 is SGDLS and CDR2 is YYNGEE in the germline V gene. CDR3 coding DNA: TGTGCCAGCAGCGTAGAAGCGGGAGAAGATACGCAGTATTTT. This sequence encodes CASSVEAGEDTQYF.

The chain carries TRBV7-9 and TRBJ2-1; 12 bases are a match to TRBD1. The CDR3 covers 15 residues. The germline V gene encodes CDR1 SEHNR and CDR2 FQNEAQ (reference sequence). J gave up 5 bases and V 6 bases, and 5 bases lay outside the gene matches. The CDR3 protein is CASRGTGGKNNEQFF. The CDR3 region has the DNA TGTGCCAGCAGGGGGACAGGGGGCAAGAACAATGAGCAGTTCTTC.

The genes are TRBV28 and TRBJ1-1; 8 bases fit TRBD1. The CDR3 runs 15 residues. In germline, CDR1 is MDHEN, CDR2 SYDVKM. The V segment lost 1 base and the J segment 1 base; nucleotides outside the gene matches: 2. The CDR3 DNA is TGTGCCAGCAGTTTATTACAGGGGGGGAACACTGAAGCTTTCTTT. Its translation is CASSLLQGGNTEAFF. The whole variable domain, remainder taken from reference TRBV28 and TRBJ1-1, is DVKVTQSSRYLVKRTGEKVFLECVQDMDHENMFWYRQDPGLGLRLIYFSYDVKMKEKGDIPEGYSVSREKKERFSLILESASTNQTSMYLCASSLLQGGNTEAFFGQGTRLTVV.

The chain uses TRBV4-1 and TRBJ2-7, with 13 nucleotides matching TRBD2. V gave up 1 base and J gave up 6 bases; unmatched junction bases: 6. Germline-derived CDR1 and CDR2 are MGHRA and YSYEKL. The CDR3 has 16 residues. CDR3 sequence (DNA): TGCGCCAGCAGCCAAGTTGGACTAGCGGGAGTCGGCGAGCAGTACTTC. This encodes CASSQVGLAGVGEQYF.

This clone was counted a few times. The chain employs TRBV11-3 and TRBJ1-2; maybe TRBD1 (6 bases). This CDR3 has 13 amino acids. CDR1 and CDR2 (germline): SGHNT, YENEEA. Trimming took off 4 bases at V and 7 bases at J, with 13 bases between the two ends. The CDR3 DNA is TGTGCCAGCAGCTCCCGGGACAAAGTTGGCTACACCTTC. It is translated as CASSSRDKVGYTF.

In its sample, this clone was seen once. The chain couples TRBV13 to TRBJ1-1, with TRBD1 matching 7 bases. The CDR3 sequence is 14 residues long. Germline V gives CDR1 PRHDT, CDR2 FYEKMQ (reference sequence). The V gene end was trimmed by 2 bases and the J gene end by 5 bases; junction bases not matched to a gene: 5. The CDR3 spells CASSLYRGKTEAFF. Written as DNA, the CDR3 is TGTGCCAGCAGCTTATACAGGGGTAAGACTGAAGCTTTCTTT.

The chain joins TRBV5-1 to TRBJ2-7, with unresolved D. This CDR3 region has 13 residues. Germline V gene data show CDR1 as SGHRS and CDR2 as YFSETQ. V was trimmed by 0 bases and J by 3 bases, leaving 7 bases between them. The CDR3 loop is CASSLDAVYEQYF. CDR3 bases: TGCGCCAGCAGCTTGGACGCGGTCTACGAGCAGTACTTC.

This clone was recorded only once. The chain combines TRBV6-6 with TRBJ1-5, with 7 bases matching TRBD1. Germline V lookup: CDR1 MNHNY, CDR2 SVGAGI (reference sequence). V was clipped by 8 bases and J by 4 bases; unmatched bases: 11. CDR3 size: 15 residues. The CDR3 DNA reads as TGTGCCAGCTACGACAGGGCCATATGGAATCAGCCCCAGCATTTT. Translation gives CASYDRAIWNQPQHF.

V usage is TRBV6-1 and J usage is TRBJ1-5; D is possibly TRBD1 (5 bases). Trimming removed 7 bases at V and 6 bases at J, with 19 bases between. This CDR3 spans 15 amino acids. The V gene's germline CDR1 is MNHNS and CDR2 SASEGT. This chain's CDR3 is CASTNDRTGRQPQHF. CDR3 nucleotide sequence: TGTGCCAGCACTAACGACAGAACAGGCCGTCAGCCCCAGCATTTT.

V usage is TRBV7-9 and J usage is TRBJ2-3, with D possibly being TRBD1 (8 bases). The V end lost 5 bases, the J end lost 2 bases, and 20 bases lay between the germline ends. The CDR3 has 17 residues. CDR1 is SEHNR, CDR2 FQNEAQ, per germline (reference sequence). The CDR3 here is CASSPSGGQADTDTQYF. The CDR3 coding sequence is TGTGCCAGCAGCCCGTCGGGGGGACAGGCCGACACAGATACGCAGTATTTT.

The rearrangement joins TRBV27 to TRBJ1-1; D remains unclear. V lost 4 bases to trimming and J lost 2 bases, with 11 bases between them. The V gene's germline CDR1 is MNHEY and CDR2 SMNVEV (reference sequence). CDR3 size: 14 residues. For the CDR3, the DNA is TGTGCCAGCAGTTCGCGGGTCCAAAACACTGAAGCTTTCTTT. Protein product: CASSSRVQNTEAFF.

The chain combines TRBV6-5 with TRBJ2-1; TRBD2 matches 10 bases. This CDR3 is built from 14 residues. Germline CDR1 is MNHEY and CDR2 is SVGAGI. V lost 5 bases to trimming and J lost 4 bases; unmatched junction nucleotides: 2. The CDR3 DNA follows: TGTGCCAGCAGTACTAGCGGGGCTTACAATGAGCAGTTCTTC. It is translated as CASSTSGAYNEQFF.

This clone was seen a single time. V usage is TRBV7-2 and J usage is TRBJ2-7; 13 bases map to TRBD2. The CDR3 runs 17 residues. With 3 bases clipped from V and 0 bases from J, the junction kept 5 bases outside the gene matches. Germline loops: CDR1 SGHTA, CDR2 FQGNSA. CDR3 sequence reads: CASSLKTSGRPSYEQYF. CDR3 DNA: TGTGCCAGCAGCTTGAAGACTAGCGGGAGGCCCTCCTACGAGCAGTACTTC.

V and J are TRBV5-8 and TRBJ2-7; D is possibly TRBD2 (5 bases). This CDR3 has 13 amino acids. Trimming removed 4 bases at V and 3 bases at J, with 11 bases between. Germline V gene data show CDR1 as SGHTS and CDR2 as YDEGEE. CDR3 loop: CASSVVEGYEQYF. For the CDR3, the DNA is TGTGCCAGCAGCGTCGTAGAGGGCTACGAGCAGTACTTC.

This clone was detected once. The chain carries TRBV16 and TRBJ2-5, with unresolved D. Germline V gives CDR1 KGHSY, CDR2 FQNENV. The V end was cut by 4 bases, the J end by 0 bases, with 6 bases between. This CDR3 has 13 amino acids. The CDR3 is CASSPTDQETQYF. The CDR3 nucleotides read TGTGCCAGCAGCCCTACAGACCAAGAGACCCAGTACTTC.

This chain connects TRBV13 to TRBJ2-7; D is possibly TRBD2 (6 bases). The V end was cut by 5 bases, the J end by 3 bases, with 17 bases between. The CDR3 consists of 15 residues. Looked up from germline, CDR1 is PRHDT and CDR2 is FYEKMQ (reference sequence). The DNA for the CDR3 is TGTGCCAGCAGCGCGCTCCGGGACTTAAGCTACGAGCAGTACTTC. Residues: CASSALRDLSYEQYF.

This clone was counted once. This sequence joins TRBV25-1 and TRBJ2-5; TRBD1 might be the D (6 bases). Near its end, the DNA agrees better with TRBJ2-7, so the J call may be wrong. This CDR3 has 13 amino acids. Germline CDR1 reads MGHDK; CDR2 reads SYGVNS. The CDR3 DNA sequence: TGTGCCAGAACCGGGACAACTCTCCACGAGCAGTACTTC. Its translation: CARTGTTLHEQYF.